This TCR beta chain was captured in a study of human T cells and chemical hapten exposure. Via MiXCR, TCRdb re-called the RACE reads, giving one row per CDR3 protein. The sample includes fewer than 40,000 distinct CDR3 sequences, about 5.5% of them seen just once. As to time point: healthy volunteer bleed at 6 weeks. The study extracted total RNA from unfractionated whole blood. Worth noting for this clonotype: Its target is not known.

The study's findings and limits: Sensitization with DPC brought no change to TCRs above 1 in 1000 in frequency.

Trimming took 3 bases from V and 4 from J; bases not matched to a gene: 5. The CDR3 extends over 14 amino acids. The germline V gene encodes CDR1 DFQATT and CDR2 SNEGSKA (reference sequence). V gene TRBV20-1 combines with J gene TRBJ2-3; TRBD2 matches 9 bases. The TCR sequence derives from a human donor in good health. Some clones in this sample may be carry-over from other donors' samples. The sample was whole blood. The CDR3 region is CSASSGRGSDTQYF. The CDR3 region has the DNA TGCAGTGCTAGTAGCGGGAGAGGCTCAGATACGCAGTATTTT.